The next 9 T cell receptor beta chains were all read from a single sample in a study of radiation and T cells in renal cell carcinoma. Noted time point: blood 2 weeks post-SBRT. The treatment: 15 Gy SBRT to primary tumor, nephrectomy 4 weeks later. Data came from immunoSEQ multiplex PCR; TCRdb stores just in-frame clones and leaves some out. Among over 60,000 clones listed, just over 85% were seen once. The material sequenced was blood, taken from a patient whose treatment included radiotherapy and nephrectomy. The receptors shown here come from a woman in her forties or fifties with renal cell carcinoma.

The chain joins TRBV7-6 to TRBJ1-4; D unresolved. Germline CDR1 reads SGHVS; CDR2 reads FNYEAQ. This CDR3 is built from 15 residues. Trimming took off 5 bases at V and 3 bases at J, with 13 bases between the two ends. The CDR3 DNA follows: TGTGCCAGCAGCCTTCCGGGGAGGCCTAATGAAAAACTGTTTTTT. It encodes CASSLPGRPNEKLFF.

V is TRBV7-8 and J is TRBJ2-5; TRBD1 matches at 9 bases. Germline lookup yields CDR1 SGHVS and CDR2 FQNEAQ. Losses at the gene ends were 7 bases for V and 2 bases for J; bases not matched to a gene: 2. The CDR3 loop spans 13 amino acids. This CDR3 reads CASIGTGQETQYF. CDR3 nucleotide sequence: TGTGCCAGCATCGGGACAGGGCAAGAGACCCAGTACTTC. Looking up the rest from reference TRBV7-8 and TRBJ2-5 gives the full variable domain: GAGVSQSPRYKVAKRGQDVALRCDPISGHVSLFWYQQALGQGPEFLTYFQNEAQLDKSGLPSDRFFAERPEGSVSTLKIQRTQQEDSAVYLCASIGTGQETQYFGPGTRLLVL.

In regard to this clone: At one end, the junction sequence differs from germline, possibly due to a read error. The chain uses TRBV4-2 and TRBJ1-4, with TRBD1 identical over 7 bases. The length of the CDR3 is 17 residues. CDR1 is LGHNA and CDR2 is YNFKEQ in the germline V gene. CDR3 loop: CASSQEGAEDTNEKLFF. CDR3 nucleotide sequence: TGTGCCAGCAGTCAAGAGGGGGCAGAAGATACTAATGAAAAACTGTTTTTT.

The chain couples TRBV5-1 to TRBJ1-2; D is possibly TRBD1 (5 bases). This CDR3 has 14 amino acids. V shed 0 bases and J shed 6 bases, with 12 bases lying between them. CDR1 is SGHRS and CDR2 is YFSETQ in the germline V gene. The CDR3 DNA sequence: TGCGCCAGCAGCTTGGCCTCCAGGGCGGATGGCTACACCTTC. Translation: CASSLASRADGYTF. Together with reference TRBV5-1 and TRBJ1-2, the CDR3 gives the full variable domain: KAGVTQTPRYLIKTRGQQVTLSCSPISGHRSVSWYQQTPGQGLQFLFEYFSETQRNKGNFPGRFSGRQFSNSRSEMNVSTLELGDSALYLCASSLASRADGYTFGSGTRLTVV.

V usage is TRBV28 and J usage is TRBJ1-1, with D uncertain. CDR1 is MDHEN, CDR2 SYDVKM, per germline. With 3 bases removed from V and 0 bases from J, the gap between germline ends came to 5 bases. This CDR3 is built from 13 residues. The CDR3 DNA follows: TGTGCCAGCAGTTTGTACATGAACACTGAAGCTTTCTTT. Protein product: CASSLYMNTEAFF. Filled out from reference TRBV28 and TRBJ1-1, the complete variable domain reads DVKVTQSSRYLVKRTGEKVFLECVQDMDHENMFWYRQDPGLGLRLIYFSYDVKMKEKGDIPEGYSVSREKKERFSLILESASTNQTSMYLCASSLYMNTEAFFGQGTRLTVV.

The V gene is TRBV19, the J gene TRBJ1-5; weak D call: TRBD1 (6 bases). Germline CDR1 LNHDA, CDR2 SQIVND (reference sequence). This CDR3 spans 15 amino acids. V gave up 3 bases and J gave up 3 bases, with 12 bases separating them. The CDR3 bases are TGTGCCAGTAGTATCGGGCAGGGGATCAATCAGCCCCAGCATTTT. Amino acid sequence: CASSIGQGINQPQHF.

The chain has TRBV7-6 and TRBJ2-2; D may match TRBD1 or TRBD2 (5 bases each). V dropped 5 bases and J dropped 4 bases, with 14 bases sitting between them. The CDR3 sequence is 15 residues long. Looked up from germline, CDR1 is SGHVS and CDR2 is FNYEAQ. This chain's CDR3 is CASSPGTQVTGELFF. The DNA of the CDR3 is TGTGCCAGCAGCCCCGGGACCCAAGTCACCGGGGAGCTGTTTTTT.

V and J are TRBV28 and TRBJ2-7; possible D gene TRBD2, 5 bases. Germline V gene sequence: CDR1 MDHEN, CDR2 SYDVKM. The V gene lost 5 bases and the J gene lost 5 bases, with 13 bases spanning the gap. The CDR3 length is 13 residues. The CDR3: CASSPTLAHEQYF. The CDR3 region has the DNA TGTGCCAGCAGTCCGACTCTAGCCCACGAGCAGTACTTC.

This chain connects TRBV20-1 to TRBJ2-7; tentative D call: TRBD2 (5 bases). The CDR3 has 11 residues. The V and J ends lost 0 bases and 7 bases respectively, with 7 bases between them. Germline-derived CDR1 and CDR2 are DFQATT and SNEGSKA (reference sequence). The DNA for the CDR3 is TGCAGTGCTAGAGAACGAGGGGAGCAGTACTTC. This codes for CSARERGEQYF.